One and the same sample provided the 11 T cell receptor beta chains below, sequenced in a study of liver allograft versus peripheral blood T cells. Study background: Liver transplant recipients had T cell receptor repertoires compared between transplanted liver and peripheral blood.

TCRdb itself ran the reads through MiXCR, one entry per CDR3 protein. The data hold around 6,600 distinct CDR3 sequences, with 17% observed a single time. Source of these receptors: a human patient who had a liver transplant. Some of these T cells may belong to the graft donor.

By share, this clonotype counts as medium-sized. The J gene is TRBJ1-1, the V gene TRBV15; possible D gene TRBD1, 6 bases. Trimming stripped 3 bases from V and 3 bases from J, with 14 bases between. The germline V gene has CDR1 LNHNV and CDR2 YYDKDF (reference sequence). This CDR3 is 15 amino acids long. CDR3 sequence reads: CATSSSVRTDTEAFF. The CDR3 DNA sequence: TGTGCCACCAGCAGCTCCGTGAGGACAGACACTGAAGCTTTCTTT.

The chain links TRBV9 to TRBJ1-3, with unresolved D. This CDR3 spans 15 amino acids. Trimming took 4 bases from V and 1 from J, leaving 12 bases between them. Germline V CDR1 and CDR2: SGDLS, YYNGEE. CDR3 sequence reads: CASSPHPGSGNTIYF. DNA for the CDR3: TGTGCCAGCAGCCCGCACCCGGGTTCTGGAAACACCATATATTTT.

The chain joins TRBV30 to TRBJ2-7, with a tentative D call TRBD1 (7 bases). Germline values: CDR1 GTSNPN, CDR2 SVGIG (reference sequence). V lost 5 bases and J lost 4, with 15 bases in between. This CDR3 is 13 amino acids long. The CDR3 region is CAWGGQGGYEQYF. The CDR3 DNA follows: TGTGCCTGGGGAGGCCAGGGGGGATACGAGCAGTACTTC.

This clonotype is labeled medium-sized. The chain has TRBV6-5 and TRBJ2-6; weak D call: TRBD1 (6 bases). CDR1 MNHEY and CDR2 SVGAGI come from the germline V gene. Trimming pared 2 bases from V and 1 base from J, leaving 6 bases between. The CDR3 contains 15 residues. CDR3 amino acids: CASSYTGSGANVLTF. As DNA, the CDR3 is TGTGCCAGCAGTTACACAGGGTCTGGGGCCAACGTCCTGACTTTC.

To note about this clonotype: This may come from a read error, since a much larger clone is one base off. This chain connects TRBV24-1 to TRBJ1-5, with 7 bases fitting TRBD1. This CDR3 comprises 18 residues. Germline assignment: CDR1 KGHDR and CDR2 SFDVKD. DNA of the CDR3: TGTACCACCGAGAACCGGGACAGTGGCGGGCATAGCAATCAGCCCCAGCATTTT. Encoded protein: CTTENRDSGGHSNQPQHF.

This chain joins TRBV19 and TRBJ2-2, with unresolved D. The CDR3 sequence is 14 residues long. CDR1 LNHDA and CDR2 SQIVND come from the germline V gene (reference sequence). V was pared by 6 bases and J by 8 bases, with 16 bases between. Written as DNA, the CDR3 is TGTGCCAGTAGAGGGAAAGTGAAAAAAGGGGAGCTGTTTTTT. Residues: CASRGKVKKGELFF.

Remarks on this clonotype: One base away lies a much larger clone, so this may be a sequencing read error. This chain links TRBV6-6 with TRBJ2-7; 8 bases line up with TRBD1. Trimming removed 4 bases from V and 7 bases from J; junction bases left unmatched: 9. Germline-derived CDR1 and CDR2 are MNHNY and SVGAGI (reference sequence). The CDR3 covers 14 residues. CDR3: CASSWTGRGEEQYF. The DNA for the CDR3 is TGTGCCAGCAGTTGGACAGGGAGAGGCGAAGAGCAGTACTTC.

The rearrangement uses TRBV28 and TRBJ2-4, with 8 bases matching TRBD2. The CDR3 consists of 14 residues. V was pared by 4 bases and J by 13 bases, with 12 bases of the junction left unmatched. Germline CDR1 is MDHEN and CDR2 is SYDVKM. The CDR3 sequence is CASSSPGLVVIQYF. The CDR3 coding sequence is TGTGCCAGCAGTTCCCCGGGACTAGTAGTCATCCAGTACTTC.

This chain links TRBV19 with TRBJ2-2; 10 bases match TRBD2. The CDR3 contains 17 residues. Germline-derived CDR1 and CDR2 are LNHDA and SQIVND (reference sequence). J lost 0 bases, V lost 3 bases, and 4 bases had no gene match. This chain's CDR3 is CASSIYGTSANTGELFF. The CDR3 nucleotides read TGTGCCAGTAGTATTTACGGGACTAGCGCGAACACCGGGGAGCTGTTTTTT.

J is TRBJ1-1 and V is TRBV11-2; D call uncertain. CDR3 length: 13 amino acids. Trimming cost V 3 bases and J 10 bases, with 15 bases left between them. Germline V gives CDR1 SGHAT, CDR2 FQNNGV. The CDR3 DNA sequence: TGTGCCAGCAGCTTTGAAGAAAGCGGTTTAGCTTTCTTT. Its translation: CASSFEESGLAFF. Based on the CDR3 plus reference TRBV11-2 and TRBJ1-1, the full variable domain is EAGVAQSPRYKIIEKRQSVAFWCNPISGHATLYWYQQILGQGPKLLIQFQNNGVVDDSQLPKDRFSAERLKGVDSTLKIQPAKLEDSAVYLCASSFEESGLAFFGQGTRLTVV.

This clonotype rates as medium-sized. V usage is TRBV6-5 and J usage is TRBJ2-1; 7 bases match TRBD1. This CDR3 is built from 17 residues. After removal of 6 bases from V and 0 bases from J, the junction contained 11 bases not matched to a gene. CDR1 and CDR2 from the germline V gene are MNHEY and SVGAGI. The CDR3, as DNA: TGTGCCAGCAGCCTGACTGGGACAGCCATCTCCTACAATGAGCAGTTCTTC. Translating gives CASSLTGTAISYNEQFF.